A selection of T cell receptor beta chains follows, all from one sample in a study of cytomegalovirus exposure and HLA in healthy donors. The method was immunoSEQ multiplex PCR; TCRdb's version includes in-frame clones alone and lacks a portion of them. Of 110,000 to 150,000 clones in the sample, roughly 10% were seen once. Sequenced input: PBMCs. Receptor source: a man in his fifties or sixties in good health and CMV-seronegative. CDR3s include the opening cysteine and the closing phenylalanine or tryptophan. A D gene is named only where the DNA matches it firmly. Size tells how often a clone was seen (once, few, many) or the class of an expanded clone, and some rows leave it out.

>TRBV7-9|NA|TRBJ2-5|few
TGTGCCAGCAGCTTAGGGGGAGCGGGAGAGACCCAGTACTTC
CASSLGGAGETQYF
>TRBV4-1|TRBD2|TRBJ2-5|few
TGCGCCAGCAGCCAAGAAGGGACTAGCGGGGGGCCTGGGGAGACCCAGTACTTC
CASSQEGTSGGPGETQYF
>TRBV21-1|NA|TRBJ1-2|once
TGTGCCAACCCAAGGGGCCCCTATGGCTACACCTTC
CANPRGPYGYTF
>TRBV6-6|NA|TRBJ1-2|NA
TGTGCCAGCACCGCAGCCCTAGTCTCCCTAGACTATGGCTACACCTTC
CASTAALVSLDYGYTF
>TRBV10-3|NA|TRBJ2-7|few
TGTGCCATCAGAGGGGGTAGGGGGACCTCCTACGAGCAGTACTTC
CAIRGGRGTSYEQYF
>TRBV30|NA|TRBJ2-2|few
TGTGCCTGCACCCCCCACTGGGCCCCTGGCACCGGGGAGCTGTTTTTT
CACTPHWAPGTGELFF
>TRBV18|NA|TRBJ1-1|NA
TGTGCCAGCTCACCGCGGGGGGCGACCACTGAAGCTTTCTTT
CASSPRGATTEAFF
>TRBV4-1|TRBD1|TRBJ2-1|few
TGCGCCAGCAGCCCAGGGACAGGCGACAATGAGCAGTTCTTC
CASSPGTGDNEQFF
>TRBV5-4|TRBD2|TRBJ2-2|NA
TGTGCCAGCAGCCGGCGGGGGGAAAACACCGGGGAGCTGTTTTTT
CASSRRGENTGELFF
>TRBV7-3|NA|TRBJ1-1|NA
TGTGCCAGCAGCTTAACCGGGAACACTGAAGCTTTCTTT
CASSLTGNTEAFF
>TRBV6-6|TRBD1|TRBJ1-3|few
TGTGCCAGCAGTTTCATCAGGGGGCGCGAGAGGAACACCATATATTTT
CASSFIRGRERNTIYF
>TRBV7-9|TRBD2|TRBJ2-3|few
TGTGCCAGCAGCCCCCCTTTCTCAGCGGGAGCGGAGATCCCAGATACGCAGTATTTT
CASSPPFSAGAEIPDTQYF
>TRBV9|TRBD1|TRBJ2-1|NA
TGTGCCAGCAGCGCCCGGACAGGGCCGGGATTTGAGCAGTTCTTC
CASSARTGPGFEQFF
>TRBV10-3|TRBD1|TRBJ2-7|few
TGTGCCATCAGCGAGACAGGGGCGGTGTTCTACGAGCAGTACTTC
CAISETGAVFYEQYF
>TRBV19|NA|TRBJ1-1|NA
TGTGCCAGTAACGGGGAGGCCATGAACACTGAAGCTTTCTTT
CASNGEAMNTEAFF
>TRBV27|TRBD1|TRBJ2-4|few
TGTGCCAGCAGTTTCTCCGGACAGGGAAGAATCATTCAGTACTTC
CASSFSGQGRIIQYF
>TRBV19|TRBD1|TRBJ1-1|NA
TGTGCCAGTAGTAGGGGACAGGGAAACACTGAAGCTTTCTTT
CASSRGQGNTEAFF